This paragraph covers one T cell receptor beta chain sequence. It has no known antigen specificity. Base-call qualities are not available, and no considerably larger clone is one nucleotide away. Using the deep immunoSEQ assay, TCR CDR3 regions were amplified from genomic DNA by multiplex PCR. Genomic DNA extracted from each cell subset was distributed evenly over all wells of several immunoSEQ 96-well plates, and each plate served as one replicate. For unsorted PBMC, each replicate PCR was loaded with around 300 ng genomic DNA, equivalent to approximately 33,000 T cell genomes. Genomic DNA from unsorted PBMC was sequenced over ten immunoSEQ deep assay plates. Purified libraries were quantified with a Qubit 3.0 fluorometer, sized on a Bioanalyzer 2100, and re-quantified with the KAPA Library Quantification kit. Every immunoSEQ 96-well plate was sequenced on a dedicated single-read 150-cycle Illumina NextSeq 550 flow cell. The authors processed their data as follows. Because the immunoSEQ output held only junctional sequences and lacked quality scores, the filtering could not match the filtering applied to full-length reads. Sequences were annotated with PyIR, a Python wrapper for IgBLAST v1.9, and V/J genes and CDR3 were assigned using IMGT germline references. Any read was removed if the V/J assignment was weak (E-value above 1e-6), the CDR3 was missing, or the read contained stop codons, out-of-frame junctions, or ambiguous translated residues. V3J clonotypes were defined as sequences sharing an identical inferred V gene, J gene, and CDR3 amino acid sequence. Percentage overlap between repertoires was computed as shared unique clonotypes divided by the size of the smaller repertoire. RTK rarefaction, the Chao1 estimator, and Recon v2.1 estimates of unobserved clonotypes were used to assess repertoire richness. TCRdb took this table from immuneACCESS and kept in-frame rearrangements with V and J called. Such tables lack part of the clones; where checked against another copy, unresolved V genes explain under half of the gap, and the rest is unexplained. Clone size and V and J calls were adopted from that table, with D and trimming inferred from the DNA. In all, the sample holds about 470,000 clones, and 70% to 80% of those were seen once. The ten largest clones take up roughly 13% of the sample.

Donors were healthy HIV-negative adults with no recently reported acute infections or vaccinations. Every donor was a Caucasian adult living in Nashville, Tennessee, USA. For unsorted samples, some 90 million PBMCs were counted, and genomic DNA was extracted using the QIAamp DNA Blood Mini kit. Blood was collected by leukapheresis, and PBMCs were isolated by Ficoll-Histopaque density gradient centrifugation and then cryopreserved in liquid nitrogen vapor phase. The record originates from a study of shared clonotypes between healthy human individuals (dated by TCRdb to about 2020). Looking at the study overall: A couple of women and three men aged 18 to 49 years were included in the cohort. Per donor, leukapheresis produced somewhere between about 0.94 and 9 billion PBMCs. To increase sequencing depth and limit assay-specific biases, TCR repertoire library preparation and sequencing were carried out by different laboratories using diverse techniques. To estimate repertoire size and how much clonotype sharing occurs between individuals, the study deeply sequenced the blood TCR repertoires of five or six healthy adults. General conclusions and limits of the study: Pairwise subsampling indicated that sequencing depth was expected to affect the degree of clonotype sharing among donors. The genetic and exposure-history diversity represented was limited by the small number of donors. Sampling was restricted to blood, and TCR repertoires in tissues likely differ from the TCR repertoires found in blood.

This TCR was sampled from a middle-aged woman in good health. Some clones in this sample may be carry-over from other donors' samples. The sequenced material came from PBMCs.

The nucleotide sequence is given as TGTGCCAGCAGCCCGGGACTAGCGGCTCAAGAGACCCAGTACTTC. Translated, this gives CASSPGLAAQETQYF. This sequence uses TRBV7-7 and TRBJ2-5; 11 bases in the junction line up with TRBD2. The germline V and J ends show losses of 5 bases and 2 bases respectively, and no gene match explains 4 bases of the junction. The germline V gene (reference sequence) specifies SSHAT as CDR1 and FNYEAQ as CDR2. Inclusive of the bounding cysteine and phenylalanine, the CDR3 is 15 residues long. The entry retains the CDR3 DNA only, 45 bases that are in frame from base 1.